These 7 T cell receptor beta chains originate from one sample sequenced in a study of OX40 agonist ivuxolimab in advanced cancers. Measured with immunoSEQ multiplex PCR; TCRdb has only the in-frame clones, and not every one. There are tens of thousands of clones in the sample; approximately 75% occur only once, and 2% to 2.5% lies in the top ten. The sequencing used CD4+ or CD8+ T cells sorted from blood, collected in a trial of the OX40 agonist ivuxolimab. These receptors were taken from an adult with an advanced solid tumor such as melanoma, head and neck, liver or kidney cancer.

This rearrangement joins TRBV5-6 to TRBJ1-6; 7 bases align to TRBD1. The germline V gene encodes CDR1 SGHDT and CDR2 YYEEEE. CDR3 length equals 15 residues. The J segment lost 7 bases and the V segment lost 0 bases, leaving 4 bases of the junction unmatched. CDR3 nucleotide sequence: TGTGCCAGCAGCTTGGCGGGACAGAGAAATTCACCCCTCCACTTT. Its translation is CASSLAGQRNSPLHF. The full variable domain, rest sourced from reference TRBV5-6 and TRBJ1-6, is DAGVTQSPTHLIKTRGQQVTLRCSPKSGHDTVSWYQQALGQGPQFIFQYYEEEERQRGNFPDRFSGHQFPNYSSELNVNALLLGDSALYLCASSLAGQRNSPLHFGNGTRLTVT.

The rearrangement joins TRBV18 to TRBJ2-2; D is possibly TRBD1 or TRBD2 (6 bases each). The CDR3 has 15 amino acids. The V end was cut by 6 bases, the J end by 3 bases, with 14 bases between. CDR1 is KGHSH, CDR2 LQKENI, per germline. DNA of the CDR3: TGTGCCAGCTCCCTCGGGGGCGCGGACACCGGGGAGCTGTTTTTT. This codes for CASSLGGADTGELFF.

The rearrangement uses TRBV7-3 and TRBJ2-5; no clear D gene. The J call may not be correct, given that the DNA end is closer to TRBJ2-7. Germline V CDR1 and CDR2: SGHTA, FQGTGA. This CDR3 contains 14 residues. In nucleotides, the CDR3 is TGTGCCAGCAGCTTAGCTGTCAACTCCTACGAGCAGTACTTC. It codes for CASSLAVNSYEQYF.

The rearrangement joins TRBV27 to TRBJ1-4; D not resolved. The length of the CDR3 is 15 residues. CDR1 is MNHEY and CDR2 is SMNVEV in the germline V gene (reference sequence). V was pared by 3 bases and J by 4 bases, with 12 bases between. The CDR3 spells CASSLHGFLNEKLFF. Written as DNA, the CDR3 is TGTGCCAGCAGTTTGCACGGGTTCCTTAATGAAAAACTGTTTTTT.

The table lists this clone with a count of one. This sequence joins TRBV19 and TRBJ2-5; D is undetermined. Deletions cut 4 bases from V and 4 bases from J, with 13 bases between. Looked up from germline, CDR1 is LNHDA and CDR2 is SQIVND (reference sequence). CDR3 size: 14 residues. The CDR3 DNA reads TGTGCCAGTAGTACCTCGATCGGCGCAGAGACCCAGTACTTC. Residues: CASSTSIGAETQYF.

The rearrangement links TRBV5-1 to TRBJ2-1, with a tentative D call TRBD2 (5 bases). Germline-derived CDR1 and CDR2 are SGHRS and YFSETQ. V lost 3 bases and J lost 9, with 25 bases in between. This CDR3 spans 17 amino acids. The CDR3 DNA sequence: TGCGCCAGCAGCTGGGGAGCAGGTGAGGGCGGCTATGGTGAGCAGTTCTTC. Amino acids: CASSWGAGEGGYGEQFF.

The chain recombines TRBV7-2 with TRBJ2-5; D gene unclear. From germline, CDR1 is SGHTA and CDR2 FQGNSA. V was clipped by 3 bases and J by 3 bases, with 8 bases between them. The CDR3 extends over 13 amino acids. CDR3 coding DNA: TGTGCCAGCAGCTTGTGGGCTAAAGAGACCCAGTACTTC. It codes for CASSLWAKETQYF. The variable domain in full, completed from reference TRBV7-2 and TRBJ2-5, reads GAGVSQSPSNKVTEKGKDVELRCDPISGHTALYWYRQSLGQGLEFLIYFQGNSAPDKSGLPSDRFSAERTGGSVSTLTIQRTQQEDSAVYLCASSLWAKETQYFGPGTRLLVL.